These 13 T cell receptor beta chains were sequenced from one sample in a study of OX40 agonist ivuxolimab in advanced cancers. Using immunoSEQ multiplex PCR, the repertoire was profiled, and TCRdb retains in-frame clones only, with some absent. The sample has about 55,000 clones, around 80% seen once. Here the sequenced sample was CD4+ or CD8+ T cells sorted from blood, taken in a trial of the OX40 agonist ivuxolimab. These receptors all stem from an adult with an advanced solid tumor such as melanoma, head and neck, liver or kidney cancer.

A remark on this clone: Other nucleotide sequences from this sample produce the same CDR3. This chain uses TRBV5-1 with TRBJ2-5, with a weak D call TRBD1 (5 bases). Looked up from germline, CDR1 is SGHRS and CDR2 is YFSETQ. This CDR3 contains 12 residues. Trimming removed 0 bases at V and 5 bases at J, with 5 bases between. Here the CDR3 reads CASSLAGETQYF. The DNA for the CDR3 is TGCGCCAGCAGCTTGGCAGGGGAGACCCAGTACTTC. The full variable domain, in which reference TRBV5-1 and TRBJ2-5 provide the parts outside the CDR3, is KAGVTQTPRYLIKTRGQQVTLSCSPISGHRSVSWYQQTPGQGLQFLFEYFSETQRNKGNFPGRFSGRQFSNSRSEMNVSTLELGDSALYLCASSLAGETQYFGPGTRLLVL.

This clone was detected only once. This chain links TRBV2 with TRBJ1-2; D may be TRBD1 (5 bases). The CDR3 covers 15 residues. CDR1 is SNHLY and CDR2 is FYNNEI in the germline V gene. Trimming cost V 7 bases and J 2 bases, with 17 bases left between them. DNA for the CDR3: TGTGCCAGCACTTTAGGGGCTACCGGGAACTATGGCTACACCTTC. Encoded protein: CASTLGATGNYGYTF.

The CDR3 here is CASSFGQGAEAFF. The CDR3 DNA follows: TGTGCCAGCAGCTTTGGACAGGGGGCTGAAGCTTTCTTT. The chain employs TRBV7-8 and TRBJ1-1; 10 positions agree with TRBD1. CDR1 and CDR2 (germline): SGHVS, FQNEAQ. The junction had 1 base not matched to a gene; V was cut back by 3 bases and J by 6 bases. The CDR3 has 13 residues.

The chain carries TRBV29-1 and TRBJ1-4; a weak D match, TRBD1 (5 bases). Germline CDR1 SQVTM, CDR2 ANQGSEA. The V end lost 6 bases, the J end lost 8 bases, and 16 bases lay between the germline ends. This CDR3 comprises 13 residues. DNA of the CDR3: TGCAGCGTGATCCGGGCCGGGGGGGAAAAACTGTTTTTT. Translation gives CSVIRAGGEKLFF.

This clone was observed a handful of times. The chain is built from TRBV18 and TRBJ2-7; 9 bases match TRBD1. V gave up 4 bases and J gave up 1 base; unmatched junction bases: 2. This CDR3 has 14 residues. CDR1 and CDR2 from the germline V gene are KGHSH and LQKENI. CDR3 nucleotide sequence: TGTGCCAGCTCACTTGGGACAGGGTCCTACGAGCAGTACTTC. Its protein is CASSLGTGSYEQYF.

The chain joins TRBV30 to TRBJ1-5; D is perhaps TRBD1 (5 bases). CDR3 length: 14 amino acids. V was trimmed by 0 bases and J by 3 bases, leaving 9 bases between them. Germline-derived CDR1 and CDR2 are GTSNPN and SVGIG (reference sequence). DNA of the CDR3: TGTGCCTGGAGTGTACGACAGATCAATCAGCCCCAGCATTTT. Its protein is CAWSVRQINQPQHF.

The chain is built from TRBV11-2 and TRBJ1-2; TRBD1 is a possible D gene (6 bases). V gave up 5 bases and J gave up 11 bases, with 21 bases separating them. Germline V CDR1 and CDR2: SGHAT, FQNNGV. CDR3 length: 14 amino acids. CDR3 region: CASSPQWTASNYTF. The DNA for the CDR3 is TGTGCCAGCAGCCCTCAGTGGACAGCCTCGAATTACACCTTC. The variable domain in full, completed from reference TRBV11-2 and TRBJ1-2, reads EAGVAQSPRYKIIEKRQSVAFWCNPISGHATLYWYQQILGQGPKLLIQFQNNGVVDDSQLPKDRFSAERLKGVDSTLKIQPAKLEDSAVYLCASSPQWTASNYTFGSGTRLTVV.

The chain joins TRBV18 to TRBJ2-1, with 8 bases identical to TRBD2. CDR1 and CDR2 from the germline V gene are KGHSH and LQKENI. Losses at the gene ends were 5 bases for V and 0 bases for J; bases not matched to a gene: 9. The CDR3 is 17 residues long. The CDR3 loop is CASSSSQRGYSYNEQFF. CDR3 coding DNA: TGTGCCAGCTCATCTTCCCAGCGGGGGTACTCCTACAATGAGCAGTTCTTC.

V gene TRBV5-1 combines with J gene TRBJ1-2; 11 nucleotides align to TRBD1. J was trimmed by 7 bases and V by 4 bases; bases with no gene match: 12. The CDR3 length is 16 residues. Germline CDR1 is SGHRS and CDR2 is YFSETQ. The CDR3 DNA is TGCGCCAGCAGCCCCGCCGGACAGGGGGCGCGACGTGGCTACACCTTC. Encoded protein: CASSPAGQGARRGYTF.

V gene TRBV5-6 combines with J gene TRBJ2-7, with D possibly matching TRBD2 (5 bases). The CDR3 loop spans 17 amino acids. Trimming shortened V by 2 bases and J by 7 bases, and 25 bases separated the two germline ends. Germline V gene sequence: CDR1 SGHDT, CDR2 YYEEEE. The DNA for the CDR3 is TGTGCCAGCAGCTTCCGGGCGGTTCTTGCTAGCTCGGGGGAGCAGTACTTC. The encoded protein is CASSFRAVLASSGEQYF.

This clone was observed a few times. The chain employs TRBV4-1 and TRBJ2-3; TRBD1 is a possible D gene (6 bases). Germline CDR1 is MGHRA and CDR2 is YSYEKL. The CDR3 is 15 amino acids. Trimming pared 7 bases from V and 5 bases from J, leaving 19 bases between. In DNA form, the CDR3 reads TGCGCCAGCATTCAGAGGCGACTACAGGGAGATACGCAGTATTTT. Translated, it gives CASIQRRLQGDTQYF.

The chain is built from TRBV29-1 and TRBJ2-7, with D perhaps given as TRBD1 or TRBD2 (5 bases each). The CDR3 covers 13 residues. The V gene lost 6 bases and the J gene lost 3 bases, with 15 bases spanning the gap. Germline values: CDR1 SQVTM, CDR2 ANQGSEA. Here the CDR3 reads CSVLRGVNYEQYF. The DNA for the CDR3 is TGCAGCGTCCTTAGGGGAGTGAACTACGAGCAGTACTTC.

In its sample, this clone was seen once. The chain uses TRBV5-1 and TRBJ1-1, with TRBD1 as a possible D gene (5 bases). V shed 4 bases and J shed 1 base, with 11 bases lying between them. Germline V lookup: CDR1 SGHRS, CDR2 YFSETQ. The CDR3 loop spans 14 amino acids. CDR3 region: CASSTSGPNTEAFF. The CDR3 DNA follows: TGCGCCAGCAGCACGTCAGGGCCGAACACTGAAGCTTTCTTT.